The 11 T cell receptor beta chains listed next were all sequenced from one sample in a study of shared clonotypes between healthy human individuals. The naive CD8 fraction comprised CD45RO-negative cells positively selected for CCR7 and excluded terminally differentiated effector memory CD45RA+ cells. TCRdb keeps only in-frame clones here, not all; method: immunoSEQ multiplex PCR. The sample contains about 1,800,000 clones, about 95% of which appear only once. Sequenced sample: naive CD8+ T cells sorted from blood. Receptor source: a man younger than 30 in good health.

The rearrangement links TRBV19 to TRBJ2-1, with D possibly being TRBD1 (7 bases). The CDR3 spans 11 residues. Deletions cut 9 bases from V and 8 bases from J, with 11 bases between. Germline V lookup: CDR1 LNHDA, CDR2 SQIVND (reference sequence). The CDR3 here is CASQGEDEQFF. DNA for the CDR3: TGTGCCAGCCAGGGGGAGGATGAGCAGTTCTTC.

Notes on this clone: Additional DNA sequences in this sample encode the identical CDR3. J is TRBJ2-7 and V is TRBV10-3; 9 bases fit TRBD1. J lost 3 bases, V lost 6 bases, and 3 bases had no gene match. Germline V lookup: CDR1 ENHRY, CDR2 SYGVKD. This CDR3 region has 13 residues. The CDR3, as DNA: TGTGCCATCAGCTCGGGACAGGGCTACGAGCAGTACTTC. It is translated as CAISSGQGYEQYF.

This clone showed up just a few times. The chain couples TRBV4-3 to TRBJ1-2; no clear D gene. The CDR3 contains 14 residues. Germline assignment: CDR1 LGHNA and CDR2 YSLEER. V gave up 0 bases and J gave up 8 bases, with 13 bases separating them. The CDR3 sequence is CASSQDAVFEGYTF. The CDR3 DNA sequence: TGCGCCAGCAGCCAAGATGCGGTCTTTGAGGGCTACACCTTC.

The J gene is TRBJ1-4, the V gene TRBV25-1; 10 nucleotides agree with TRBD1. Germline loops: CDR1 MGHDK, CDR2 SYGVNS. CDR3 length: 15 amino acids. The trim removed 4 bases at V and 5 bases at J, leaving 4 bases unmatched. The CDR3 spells CASSGGQGVNEKLFF. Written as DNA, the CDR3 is TGTGCCAGCAGTGGTGGACAGGGGGTGAATGAAAAACTGTTTTTT.

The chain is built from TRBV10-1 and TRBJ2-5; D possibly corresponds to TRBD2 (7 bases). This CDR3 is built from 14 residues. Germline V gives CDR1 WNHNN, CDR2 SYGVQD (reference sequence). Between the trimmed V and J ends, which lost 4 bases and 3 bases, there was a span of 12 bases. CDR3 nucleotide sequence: TGCGCCAGCAGTGCGGCGGGGGCAGAAGAGACCCAGTACTTC. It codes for CASSAAGAEETQYF.

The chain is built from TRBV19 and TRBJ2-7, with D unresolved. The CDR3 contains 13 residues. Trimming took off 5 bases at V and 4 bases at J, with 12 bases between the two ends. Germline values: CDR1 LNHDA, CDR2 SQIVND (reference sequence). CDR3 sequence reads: CASSLRTAYEQYF. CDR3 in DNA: TGTGCCAGTAGTTTAAGGACGGCGTACGAGCAGTACTTC. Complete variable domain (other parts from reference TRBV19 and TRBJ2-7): DGGITQSPKYLFRKEGQNVTLSCEQNLNHDAMYWYRQDPGQGLRLIYYSQIVNDFQKGDIAEGYSVSREKKESFPLTVTSAQKNPTAFYLCASSLRTAYEQYFGPGTRLTVT.

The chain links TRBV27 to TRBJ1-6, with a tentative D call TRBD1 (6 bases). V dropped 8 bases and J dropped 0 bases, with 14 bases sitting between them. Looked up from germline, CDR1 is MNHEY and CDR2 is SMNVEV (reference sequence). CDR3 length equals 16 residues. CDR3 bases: TGTGCCAGCCGCGGGGGGGCAAGCTCCTATAATTCACCCCTCCACTTT. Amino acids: CASRGGASSYNSPLHF.

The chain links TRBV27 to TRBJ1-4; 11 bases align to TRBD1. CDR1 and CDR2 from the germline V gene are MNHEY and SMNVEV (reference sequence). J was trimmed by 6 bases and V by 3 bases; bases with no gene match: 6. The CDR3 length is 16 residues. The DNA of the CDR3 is TGTGCCAGCAGTTTCCGGAGGGGACAGGGGGATGAAAAACTGTTTTTT. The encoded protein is CASSFRRGQGDEKLFF.

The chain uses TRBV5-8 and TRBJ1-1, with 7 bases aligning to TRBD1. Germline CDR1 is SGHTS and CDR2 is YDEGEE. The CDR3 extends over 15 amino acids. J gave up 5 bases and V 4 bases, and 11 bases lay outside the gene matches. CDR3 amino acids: CASSANRGSGTEAFF. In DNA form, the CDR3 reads TGTGCCAGCAGCGCGAACAGGGGTAGCGGGACTGAAGCTTTCTTT.

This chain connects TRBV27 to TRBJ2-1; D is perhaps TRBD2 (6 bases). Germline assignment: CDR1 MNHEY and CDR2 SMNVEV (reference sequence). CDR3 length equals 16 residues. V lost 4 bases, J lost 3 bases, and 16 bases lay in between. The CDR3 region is CASSYSWGDNYNEQFF. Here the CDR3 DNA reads TGTGCCAGCAGTTACTCCTGGGGGGATAACTACAATGAGCAGTTCTTC.

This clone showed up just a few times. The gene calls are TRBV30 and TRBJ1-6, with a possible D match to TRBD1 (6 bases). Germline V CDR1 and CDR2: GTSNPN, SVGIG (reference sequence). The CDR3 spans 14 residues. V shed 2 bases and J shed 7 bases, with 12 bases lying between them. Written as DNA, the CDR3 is TGTGCCTGGAGTTCAGGGGACGGGAATTCACCCCTCCACTTT. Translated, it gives CAWSSGDGNSPLHF.